Here is one T cell receptor (beta chain) with its context. The record originates from a study of blood T cell repertoires in COVID-19. Across the study: The analysed material was cDNA or gDNA that came from T cells, B-cell-depleted T cells, or PBMCs.

Trimming removed 5 bases at V and 1 base at J, with 11 bases between. Germline CDR1 reads MNHEY; CDR2 reads SMNVEV (reference sequence). The CDR3 extends over 14 amino acids. Clones were read by immunoSEQ multiplex PCR, and TCRdb kept only the in-frame ones, dropping some. The data show 130,000 to 150,000 clones, 80% to 90% seen once. This chain links TRBV27 with TRBJ1-1, with D hard to call. Specimen: peripheral blood. This TCR was sampled from a woman in her forties or fifties with active or convalescent COVID-19. The CDR3 region is CASSLRGRNTEAFF. In DNA, the CDR3 is TGTGCCAGCAGTCTTCGGGGAAGGAACACTGAAGCTTTCTTT.